The 23 T cell receptor beta chains given below trace back to one sample, sequenced in a study of response to subunit inactivated influenza vaccine. TCRdb passed the RT-PCR reads through MiXCR, listing each CDR3 protein once. The profile shows more than 450,000 distinct CDR3 sequences, roughly 12% of them singletons. This sample also belongs to another study, concerning T cells expressing NK-cell markers. Per that paper: It was by 5'RACE template switching with UMIs that TCR beta cDNA was made.

The input for sequencing was PBMCs from blood, taken on the day of vaccination. Receptors originate from a man aged 45 to 65 who received an inactivated influenza vaccine.

This sequence joins TRBV4-3 and TRBJ2-6, with D uncertain. Germline V gives CDR1 LGHNA, CDR2 YSLEER. With 0 bases removed from V and 0 bases from J, the gap between germline ends came to 9 bases. CDR3 length: 17 residues. This CDR3 reads CASSQDPEASGANVLTF. CDR3 bases: TGCGCCAGCAGCCAAGACCCAGAGGCCTCTGGGGCCAACGTCCTGACTTTC.

The chain recombines TRBV10-3 with TRBJ2-2; D tentatively fits TRBD1 or TRBD2 (5 bases each). Germline CDR1 reads ENHRY; CDR2 reads SYGVKD. The germline V and J ends were trimmed by 10 bases and 6 bases, with 15 bases remaining between them. The CDR3 is 13 amino acids. The CDR3 reads CATLDVGAGELFF. DNA of the CDR3: TGTGCCACCCTAGATGTGGGGGCCGGGGAGCTGTTTTTT.

This clonotype was detected only a few times. V usage is TRBV12-3 or TRBV12-4 and J usage is TRBJ2-1; D possibly matches TRBD1 or TRBD2 (6 bases each). Trimming pared 4 bases from V and 8 bases from J, leaving 21 bases between. The CDR3 totals 16 residues. CDR3 sequence (DNA): TGTGCCAGCAGTTCCACCCTCAGGCTAAGGGGGGATGAGCAGTTCTTC. Its translation: CASSSTLRLRGDEQFF.

This clonotype was seen only a few times. This sequence joins TRBV6-1 and TRBJ2-2; no reliable D call. CDR1 is MNHNS, CDR2 SASEGT, per germline. The CDR3 has 15 amino acids. V was clipped by 5 bases and J by 6 bases, with 16 bases between them. The CDR3 loop reads CASSPTYRASGELFF. The DNA of the CDR3 is TGTGCCAGCAGTCCAACGTACCGGGCATCCGGGGAGCTGTTTTTT.

V usage is TRBV20-1 and J usage is TRBJ2-7; TRBD2 matches at 7 bases. Germline V gene sequence: CDR1 DFQATT, CDR2 SNEGSKA (reference sequence). The CDR3 extends over 14 amino acids. The V gene end was trimmed by 7 bases and the J gene end by 1 base; junction bases not matched to a gene: 10. CDR3 in amino acids: CSVGGGPGSYEQYF. CDR3 nucleotides: TGCAGTGTGGGCGGGGGACCAGGGTCCTACGAGCAGTACTTC.

The V gene is TRBV12-3 or TRBV12-4, the J gene TRBJ2-1; D possibly corresponds to TRBD2 (7 bases). Trimming took 7 bases from V and 7 from J, leaving 23 bases between them. This CDR3 comprises 16 residues. The CDR3 nucleotides are TGTGCCAGCATCGACTGGCGCGGGGGCCAGGGGAATGAGCAGTTCTTC. This gives the protein CASIDWRGGQGNEQFF.

This clonotype was counted only a few times. The chain has TRBV4-1 and TRBJ2-1; 10 bases map to TRBD2. Germline CDR1 reads MGHRA; CDR2 reads YSYEKL. The CDR3 covers 20 residues. The junction had 18 bases not matched to a gene; V was cut back by 1 base and J by 6 bases. CDR3 in amino acids: CASSQAPPSSGGARGNEQFF. In nucleotides, the CDR3 is TGCGCCAGCAGCCAAGCTCCCCCCTCAAGCGGGGGGGCCCGAGGCAATGAGCAGTTCTTC.

CDR3 in DNA: TGCGCCAGCAGCCAAGATGGAGGGACGTACTACGAGCAGTACTTC. It yields the protein CASSQDGGTYYEQYF. V and J are TRBV4-3 and TRBJ2-7; the D gene is possibly TRBD2 (6 bases). The CDR3 loop spans 15 amino acids. Germline-derived CDR1 and CDR2 are LGHNA and YSLEER. V was shortened by 0 bases and J by 3 bases, with 12 bases between the two germline ends.

This clonotype was detected many times. This chain connects TRBV12-3 or TRBV12-4 to TRBJ1-6, with D possibly TRBD1 on 5 matching bases. V was shortened by 3 bases and J by 2 bases, with 8 bases between the two germline ends. The CDR3 sequence is 15 residues long. In DNA form, the CDR3 reads TGTGCCAGCAGTTTGGGGGGGACCTATAATTCACCCCTCCACTTT. This translates into CASSLGGTYNSPLHF.

This clonotype came up a few times. The V gene is TRBV6-2 or TRBV6-3, the J gene TRBJ2-2; D gene unclear. The CDR3 is made up of 16 amino acids. Germline CDR1 reads MNHEY; CDR2 reads SVGEGT. V was pared by 0 bases and J by 4 bases, with 12 bases between. In DNA, the CDR3 is TGTGCCAGCAGTTACTCGGATAGCATCGTCACCGGGGAGCTGTTTTTT. It encodes CASSYSDSIVTGELFF.

The chain has TRBV7-6 and TRBJ2-2; unclear D gene. V lost 4 bases to trimming and J lost 7 bases, with 7 bases between them. CDR3 size: 12 residues. Germline CDR1 and CDR2: SGHVS and FNYEAQ. CDR3 DNA sequence: TGTGCCAGCAGCTACTCCTTCGGGGAGCTGTTTTTT. Translation: CASSYSFGELFF.

This clonotype has more than one count but fewer than ten. This sequence joins TRBV5-1 and TRBJ2-7; possibly TRBD1 for D (6 bases). Germline lookup yields CDR1 SGHRS and CDR2 YFSETQ. The CDR3 has 14 residues. Trimming shortened V by 4 bases and J by 4 bases, and 15 bases separated the two germline ends. CDR3 in amino acids: CASSRSLQGYEQYF. In nucleotides, the CDR3 is TGCGCCAGCAGCCGATCTCTACAGGGTTACGAGCAGTACTTC.

The chain recombines TRBV5-6 with TRBJ1-5, with a possible D match to TRBD1 (5 bases). In germline, CDR1 is SGHDT, CDR2 YYEEEE. This CDR3 contains 15 residues. Trimming pared 8 bases from V and 1 base from J, leaving 16 bases between. The DNA for the CDR3 is TGTGCCAGTTCAAAGACTGGGGGGAGCAATCAGCCCCAGCATTTT. Amino acid sequence: CASSKTGGSNQPQHF.

This clonotype was counted a few times. The chain uses TRBV6-2 or TRBV6-3 and TRBJ2-2; no firm D call. The CDR3 totals 17 residues. The germline V gene has CDR1 MNHEY and CDR2 SVGEGT. Trimming took off 5 bases at V and 4 bases at J, with 20 bases between the two ends. CDR3 DNA: TGTGCCAGCAGTAAACCCCCCCGCCGGCGTTCCACCGGGGAGCTGTTTTTT. Its translation is CASSKPPRRRSTGELFF.

This clonotype has only a few counts. This chain's CDR3 is CASSFSPGYGYTF. The CDR3 DNA sequence: TGTGCCAGCAGCTTTTCCCCTGGCTATGGCTACACCTTC. The V gene is TRBV5-6, the J gene TRBJ1-2; D ambiguous. V was clipped by 2 bases and J by 4 bases, with 9 bases between them. CDR3 length: 13 amino acids. CDR1 is SGHDT and CDR2 is YYEEEE in the germline V gene. Based on the CDR3 plus reference TRBV5-6 and TRBJ1-2, the full variable domain is DAGVTQSPTHLIKTRGQQVTLRCSPKSGHDTVSWYQQALGQGPQFIFQYYEEEERQRGNFPDRFSGHQFPNYSSELNVNALLLGDSALYLCASSFSPGYGYTFGSGTRLTVV.

In this sample, this clonotype turned up a few times. V usage is TRBV6-1 and J usage is TRBJ2-7; 9 positions agree with TRBD2. The CDR3 has 14 amino acids. Germline V gene data show CDR1 as MNHNS and CDR2 as SASEGT. V lost 6 bases to trimming and J lost 4 bases; unmatched junction nucleotides: 7. Written as DNA, the CDR3 is TGTGCCAGCAGCCACGGACTAGCGCCATACGAGCAGTACTTC. Amino acids: CASSHGLAPYEQYF.

The chain combines TRBV10-3 with TRBJ2-1; D remains unclear. This CDR3 has 14 residues. Trimming pared 3 bases from V and 3 bases from J, leaving 9 bases between. Germline V CDR1 and CDR2: ENHRY, SYGVKD. CDR3 amino acids: CAISDQPVYNEQFF. Written as DNA, the CDR3 is TGTGCCATCAGTGATCAGCCAGTCTACAATGAGCAGTTCTTC.

The chain employs TRBV20-1 and TRBJ1-5, with D unresolved. The V gene's germline CDR1 is DFQATT and CDR2 SNEGSKA (reference sequence). This CDR3 contains 14 residues. The V and J ends lost 0 bases and 7 bases respectively, with 13 bases between them. The CDR3 bases are TGCAGTGCTAGAGAAGGTCCGGGAGGCCAGCCCCAGCATTTT. This sequence encodes CSAREGPGGQPQHF.

V usage is TRBV20-1 and J usage is TRBJ1-5; D might be TRBD1 (5 bases). The CDR3 has 13 residues. Germline values: CDR1 DFQATT, CDR2 SNEGSKA (reference sequence). Trimming took off 6 bases at V and 7 bases at J, with 16 bases between the two ends. As DNA, the CDR3 is TGCAGTGCGGAAACAGGCAGGCGGCAGCCCCAGCATTTT. Residues: CSAETGRRQPQHF.

This clonotype has just a few counts. The chain links TRBV10-3 to TRBJ2-5; the D gene could be TRBD1 or TRBD2 (5 bases each). Trimming removed 3 bases at V and 5 bases at J, with 10 bases between. CDR1 and CDR2 (germline): ENHRY, SYGVKD. This CDR3 region has 13 residues. The CDR3 here is CAISDLGTETQYF. The CDR3 DNA is TGTGCCATCAGTGACTTAGGGACGGAGACCCAGTACTTC.

This clonotype was found a few times. V and J are TRBV18 and TRBJ2-2; 10 nucleotides agree with TRBD2. CDR3 length equals 15 residues. V shed 2 bases and J 4 bases; nucleotides not matched to a gene: 1. Germline lookup yields CDR1 KGHSH and CDR2 LQKENI. For the CDR3, the DNA is TGTGCCAGCTCACCAGGGACTAGCGTCACCGGGGAGCTGTTTTTT. Its protein product is CASSPGTSVTGELFF. Based on the CDR3 plus reference TRBV18 and TRBJ2-2, the full variable domain is NAGVMQNPRHLVRRRGQEARLRCSPMKGHSHVYWYRQLPEEGLKFMVYLQKENIIDESGMPKERFSAEFPKEGPSILRIQQVVRGDSAAYFCASSPGTSVTGELFFGEGSRLTVL.

This clonotype came up a few times. This rearrangement joins TRBV12-3 or TRBV12-4 to TRBJ2-5; 12 nucleotides match TRBD2. The CDR3 covers 17 residues. V dropped 6 bases and J dropped 5; count of bases not matched to a gene: 13. The CDR3 DNA follows: TGTGCCAGCAGACGGACTAGCGGGGACACATGGGGGGAGACCCAGTACTTC. It specifies CASRRTSGDTWGETQYF.

This clonotype was detected a few times. The chain links TRBV12-3 or TRBV12-4 to TRBJ1-6; tentative D call: TRBD1 (5 bases). This CDR3 spans 16 amino acids. V was pared by 10 bases and J by 6 bases, with 22 bases between. The CDR3 sequence: CATTSSGTRANSPLHF. The CDR3 DNA sequence: TGTGCCACAACCTCCTCAGGGACGAGAGCTAATTCACCCCTCCACTTT.